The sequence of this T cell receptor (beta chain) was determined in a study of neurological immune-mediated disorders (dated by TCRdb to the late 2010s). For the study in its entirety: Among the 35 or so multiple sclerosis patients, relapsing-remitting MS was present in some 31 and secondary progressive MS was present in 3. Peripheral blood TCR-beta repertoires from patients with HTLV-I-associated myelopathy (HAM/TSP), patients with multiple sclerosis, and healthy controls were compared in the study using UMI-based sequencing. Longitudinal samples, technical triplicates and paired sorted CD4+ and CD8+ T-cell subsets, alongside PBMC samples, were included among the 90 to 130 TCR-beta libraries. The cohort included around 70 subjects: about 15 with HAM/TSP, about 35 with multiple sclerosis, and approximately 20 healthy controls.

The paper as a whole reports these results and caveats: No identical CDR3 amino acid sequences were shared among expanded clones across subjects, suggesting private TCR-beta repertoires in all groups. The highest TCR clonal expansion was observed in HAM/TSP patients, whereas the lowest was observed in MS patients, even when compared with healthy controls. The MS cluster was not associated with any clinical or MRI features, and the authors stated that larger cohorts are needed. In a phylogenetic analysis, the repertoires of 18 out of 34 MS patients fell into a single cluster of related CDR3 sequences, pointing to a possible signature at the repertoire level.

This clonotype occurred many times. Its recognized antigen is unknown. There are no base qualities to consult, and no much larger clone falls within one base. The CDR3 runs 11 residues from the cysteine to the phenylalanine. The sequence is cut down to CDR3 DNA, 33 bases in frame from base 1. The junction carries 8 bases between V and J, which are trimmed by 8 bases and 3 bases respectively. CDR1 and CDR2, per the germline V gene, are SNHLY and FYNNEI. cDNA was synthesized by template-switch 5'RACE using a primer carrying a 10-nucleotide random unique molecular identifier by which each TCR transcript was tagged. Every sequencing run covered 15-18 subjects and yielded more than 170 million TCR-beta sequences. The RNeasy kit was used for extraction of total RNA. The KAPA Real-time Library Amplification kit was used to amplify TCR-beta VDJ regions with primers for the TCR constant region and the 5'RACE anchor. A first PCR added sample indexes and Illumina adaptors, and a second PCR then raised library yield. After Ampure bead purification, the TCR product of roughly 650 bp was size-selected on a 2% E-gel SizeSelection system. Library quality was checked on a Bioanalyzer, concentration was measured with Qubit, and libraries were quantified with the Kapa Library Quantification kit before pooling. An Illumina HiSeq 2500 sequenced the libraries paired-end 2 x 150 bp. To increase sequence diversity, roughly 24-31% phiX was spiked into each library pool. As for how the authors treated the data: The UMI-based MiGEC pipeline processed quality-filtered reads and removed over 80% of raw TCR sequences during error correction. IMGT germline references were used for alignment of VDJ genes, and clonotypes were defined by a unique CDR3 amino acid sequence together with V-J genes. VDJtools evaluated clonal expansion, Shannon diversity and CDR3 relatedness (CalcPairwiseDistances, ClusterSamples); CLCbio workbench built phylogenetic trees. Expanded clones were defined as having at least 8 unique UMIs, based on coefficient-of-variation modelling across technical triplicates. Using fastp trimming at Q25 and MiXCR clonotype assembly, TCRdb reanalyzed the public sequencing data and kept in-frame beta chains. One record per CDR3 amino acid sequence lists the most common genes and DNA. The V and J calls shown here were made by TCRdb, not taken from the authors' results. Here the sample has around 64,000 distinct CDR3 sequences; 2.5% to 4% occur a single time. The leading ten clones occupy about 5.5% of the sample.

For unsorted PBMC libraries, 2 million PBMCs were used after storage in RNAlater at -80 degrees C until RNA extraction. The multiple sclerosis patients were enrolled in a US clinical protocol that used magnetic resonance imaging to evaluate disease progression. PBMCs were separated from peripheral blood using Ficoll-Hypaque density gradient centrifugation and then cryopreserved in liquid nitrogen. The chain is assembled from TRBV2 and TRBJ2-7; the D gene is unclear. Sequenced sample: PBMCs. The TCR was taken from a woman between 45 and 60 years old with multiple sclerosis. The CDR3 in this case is CASDERYEQYF. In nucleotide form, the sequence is TGTGCCAGCGACGAGCGCTACGAGCAGTACTTC.